These 21 T cell receptor beta chains were all obtained from the same sample, sequenced in a study of cytomegalovirus exposure and HLA in healthy donors. The PCR used 60 Vbeta and 13 Jbeta primers. Using immunoSEQ multiplex PCR, the repertoire was profiled, and TCRdb retains in-frame clones only, with some absent. The sample holds about 190,000 clones, 65% to 90% seen once. Sample: PBMCs. The source is a woman in her 30s in good health and CMV-seronegative.

The genes are TRBV4-1 and TRBJ2-1, with a tentative D call TRBD1 (7 bases). The CDR3 spans 16 residues. Germline CDR1 reads MGHRA; CDR2 reads YSYEKL. Trimming cost V 4 bases and J 6 bases, with 19 bases left between them. CDR3 loop: CASSPQQGTFGNEQFF. The CDR3 DNA reads as TGCGCCAGCAGCCCCCAACAGGGGACTTTTGGCAATGAGCAGTTCTTC.

In the case of this clone: At the DNA level, this CDR3 is encoded by other sequences in the same sample as well. The chain links TRBV20-1 to TRBJ2-7; D remains ambiguous. Germline assignment: CDR1 DFQATT and CDR2 SNEGSKA (reference sequence). V lost 3 bases and J 4 bases, leaving 4 bases between the germline ends. CDR3 size: 10 residues. The CDR3 is CSASSYEQYF. The CDR3 region has the DNA TGCAGTGCTAGTTCATACGAGCAGTACTTC.

The chain carries TRBV5-6 and TRBJ1-1; TRBD1 matches 8 bases. J gave up 11 bases and V 5 bases, and 11 bases lay outside the gene matches. Germline-derived CDR1 and CDR2 are SGHDT and YYEEEE. This CDR3 spans 13 amino acids. CDR3 loop: CASRPQGAVEAFF. The CDR3 DNA reads TGTGCCAGCAGACCTCAGGGGGCGGTGGAGGCTTTCTTT.

The rearrangement uses TRBV28 and TRBJ2-7, with a possible D match to TRBD1 (6 bases). Trimming took 4 bases from V and 9 from J, leaving 10 bases between them. The length of the CDR3 is 11 residues. Looked up from germline, CDR1 is MDHEN and CDR2 is SYDVKM. CDR3 region: CASSSGVRQYF. The CDR3 DNA reads as TGTGCCAGCAGTTCAGGGGTCAGGCAGTACTTC.

This clone has just a few counts. The V call is TRBV6-4, the J call TRBJ2-3; D is unclear. The germline V gene encodes CDR1 MRHNA and CDR2 SNTAGT. Trimming took off 2 bases at V and 8 bases at J, with 5 bases between the two ends. CDR3 length equals 11 residues. For the CDR3, the DNA is TGTGCCAGCAGTGACGGAGCTACGCAGTATTTT. It translates to CASSDGATQYF.

The genes are TRBV6-5 and TRBJ1-5, with a possible D match to TRBD1 (5 bases). V gave up 8 bases and J gave up 7 bases, with 6 bases separating them. The CDR3 runs to 10 residues. Germline CDR1 reads MNHEY; CDR2 reads SVGAGI. The CDR3 sequence: CASGGQPQHF. The CDR3 DNA reads as TGTGCCAGCGGGGGGCAGCCCCAGCATTTT.

The chain uses TRBV5-1 and TRBJ1-1; 7 bases fit TRBD1. Losses at the gene ends were 2 bases for V and 3 bases for J; bases not matched to a gene: 4. The CDR3 covers 14 residues. Germline loops: CDR1 SGHRS, CDR2 YFSETQ. CDR3 sequence (DNA): TGCGCCAGCAGCTTTGAGGGGACAGACACTGAAGCTTTCTTT. Translation gives CASSFEGTDTEAFF.

The chain recombines TRBV4-2 with TRBJ2-1; TRBD2 matches at 10 bases. V was pared by 4 bases and J by 15 bases, with 12 bases of the junction left unmatched. Germline CDR1 and CDR2: LGHNA and YNFKEQ. The CDR3 consists of 14 residues. CDR3 sequence: CASSPSGRHGILFF. The DNA of the CDR3 is TGTGCCAGCAGCCCTAGCGGGAGACATGGTATCCTGTTCTTC.

V is TRBV6-1 and J is TRBJ2-3; D possibly corresponds to TRBD2 (6 bases). This CDR3 region has 14 residues. Between the trimmed V and J ends, which lost 0 bases and 6 bases, there was a span of 10 bases. CDR1 is MNHNS and CDR2 is SASEGT in the germline V gene. CDR3: CASSEAGGWDTQYF. CDR3 DNA: TGTGCCAGCAGTGAAGCAGGAGGGTGGGATACGCAGTATTTT.

The chain uses TRBV6-5 and TRBJ1-5; D ambiguous. The V end lost 6 bases, the J end lost 3 bases, and 9 bases lay between the germline ends. CDR1 is MNHEY and CDR2 is SVGAGI in the germline V gene. The CDR3 is 13 residues long. The CDR3 DNA reads as TGTGCCAGCAGCCCTGCGTACAATCAGCCCCAGCATTTT. Translation gives CASSPAYNQPQHF.

The chain recombines TRBV28 with TRBJ2-7, with 11 nucleotides matching TRBD1. The trim removed 7 bases at V and 2 bases at J, leaving 10 bases unmatched. This CDR3 has 16 residues. Looked up from germline, CDR1 is MDHEN and CDR2 is SYDVKM. The CDR3 nucleotides are TGTGCCAGCATTCGGAACACGGGACAGGGGGCCTACGAGCAGTACTTC. Residues: CASIRNTGQGAYEQYF.

The chain couples TRBV5-1 to TRBJ1-1; 7 nucleotides match TRBD1. This CDR3 is built from 14 residues. The trim removed 4 bases at V and 4 bases at J, leaving 7 bases unmatched. The V gene's germline CDR1 is SGHRS and CDR2 YFSETQ. The DNA for the CDR3 is TGCGCCAGCAGCCTCGACAGGGCTGCCACTGAAGCTTTCTTT. The encoded protein is CASSLDRAATEAFF.

CDR3: CASSPTSNTGELFF. CDR3 nucleotide sequence: TGCGCCAGCAGCCCAACTAGTAACACCGGGGAGCTGTTTTTT. This chain connects TRBV5-1 to TRBJ2-2; perhaps TRBD2 as D (5 bases). The length of the CDR3 is 14 residues. The germline CDR1 and CDR2 sequences are SGHRS and YFSETQ. Trimming cost V 4 bases and J 2 bases, with 9 bases left between them.

The chain has TRBV5-1 and TRBJ2-2; D possibly corresponds to TRBD1 (5 bases). The CDR3 is 14 amino acids. Trimming pared 1 base from V and 7 bases from J, leaving 11 bases between. Germline assignment: CDR1 SGHRS and CDR2 YFSETQ. CDR3 sequence: CASSLLGVDGELFF. For the CDR3, the DNA is TGCGCCAGCAGCTTGTTAGGGGTAGACGGGGAGCTGTTTTTT.

This chain links TRBV19 with TRBJ2-5, with 8 bases that match TRBD1. The junction had 8 bases not matched to a gene; V was cut back by 6 bases and J by 5 bases. From germline, CDR1 is LNHDA and CDR2 SQIVND (reference sequence). This CDR3 is built from 14 residues. CDR3 loop: CASRAQGAMETQYF. DNA for the CDR3: TGTGCCAGTAGGGCCCAGGGGGCAATGGAGACCCAGTACTTC.

The rearrangement links TRBV5-1 to TRBJ2-1, with 7 positions matching TRBD2. The germline CDR1 and CDR2 sequences are SGHRS and YFSETQ. The CDR3 totals 16 residues. Losses at the gene ends were 0 bases for V and 0 bases for J; bases not matched to a gene: 3. The DNA for the CDR3 is TGCGCCAGCAGCTTGGTGGGCGGGAGCTCCTACAATGAGCAGTTCTTC. Its protein is CASSLVGGSSYNEQFF.

The chain employs TRBV2 and TRBJ2-5; maybe TRBD2 (6 bases). The CDR3 contains 15 residues. Trimming left V 11 bases short and J 5 bases short, with 24 bases between. The V gene's germline CDR1 is SNHLY and CDR2 FYNNEI. In DNA, the CDR3 is TGTGCCTCCGGGACCGAGCAGCGGGCGTCGGAGACCCAGTACTTC. Residues: CASGTEQRASETQYF.

The V and J genes are TRBV29-1 and TRBJ2-3; D is undetermined. This CDR3 region has 12 residues. The V end was cut by 2 bases, the J end by 6 bases, with 9 bases between. The germline V gene has CDR1 SQVTM and CDR2 ANQGSEA. The CDR3 sequence is CSVENTPDTQYF. CDR3 bases: TGCAGCGTTGAAAACACCCCGGATACGCAGTATTTT.

This chain uses TRBV9 with TRBJ2-3; 15 positions match TRBD2. The CDR3 sequence is 19 residues long. Losses at the gene ends were 4 bases for V and 2 bases for J; bases not matched to a gene: 11. Germline loops: CDR1 SGDLS, CDR2 YYNGEE. In DNA, the CDR3 is TGTGCCAGCAGCCCGAGGACTAGCGGGAGGGCGAGTCACACAGATACGCAGTATTTT. Translated: CASSPRTSGRASHTDTQYF.

This clone was counted once. The CDR3 DNA reads TGTGCCAGCAGCGCCTCGGACAGCTCCTACGAGCAGTACTTC. It specifies CASSASDSSYEQYF. The V and J genes are TRBV9 and TRBJ2-7; D may be TRBD1 (6 bases). Germline assignment: CDR1 SGDLS and CDR2 YYNGEE. Trimming removed 3 bases from V and 0 bases from J, with 10 bases in between. The CDR3 contains 14 residues.

This clone showed up just once. The rearrangement joins TRBV28 to TRBJ2-1; D gene unclear. Trimming pared 7 bases from V and 1 base from J, leaving 5 bases between. CDR1 MDHEN and CDR2 SYDVKM come from the germline V gene. This CDR3 comprises 12 residues. The chain's CDR3 is CASTGSYNEQFF. As DNA, the CDR3 is TGTGCCAGCACCGGGTCCTACAATGAGCAGTTCTTC.